This TCR beta chain is drawn from a study of OX40 agonist ivuxolimab in advanced cancers. Germline V gene sequence: CDR1 GTSNPN, CDR2 SVGIG (reference sequence). Trimming removed 5 bases from V and 10 bases from J; junction bases left unmatched: 6. The CDR3 sequence is 13 residues long. TCRdb keeps only in-frame clones here, not all; method: immunoSEQ multiplex PCR. This sample yields around 24,000 clones, of which less than 90% are seen a single time; about 17% belongs to the top ten. This receptor was obtained from an adult with an advanced solid tumor such as melanoma, head and neck, liver or kidney cancer. The rearrangement links TRBV30 to TRBJ1-6; 9 nucleotides match TRBD1. The input for sequencing was CD4+ or CD8+ T cells sorted from blood, taken in a trial of the OX40 agonist ivuxolimab. The CDR3 sequence is CAWSGTGRSPLHF. The DNA of the CDR3 is TGTGCCTGGTCCGGGACAGGGAGGTCACCCCTCCACTTT.